This T cell receptor (beta chain) emerged from a study of shared clonotypes between healthy human individuals. Points from the study as a whole: Generation probability values for non-shared clonotypes were lower than those for clonotypes shared by all four donors.

Germline CDR1 and CDR2: LNHDA and SQIVND (reference sequence). This CDR3 comprises 19 residues. V lost 3 bases and J lost 0, with 23 bases in between. The assay was immunoSEQ multiplex PCR, and TCRdb's table has in-frame clones only and misses some. The table records 1 million to 1.3 million clones, 75% to 80% of them present only once. Splitting of CD4+ cells produced CD45RA+ naive and CD45RA-negative memory subsets. As concerns this clone: Its target is not known.

The sequence derives from a young man in good health. Some clones in this sample may be carry-over from other donors' samples. Sequencing was performed on memory CD4+ T cells from PBMCs. Regarding subset: CD45RA-negative fraction. V is TRBV19 and J is TRBJ1-1; TRBD1 is a possible D gene (5 bases). The chain's CDR3 is CASSIDKLWSGNLNTEAFF. The DNA for the CDR3 is TGTGCCAGTAGTATTGATAAGCTTTGGTCAGGGAACCTGAACACTGAAGCTTTCTTT.